These 27 T cell receptor beta chains were sequenced from one sample in a study of Ad26.COV2.S vaccination and SARS-CoV-2 variants. Sequencing used immunoSEQ multiplex PCR; TCRdb keeps in-frame clones, though not all of them. The table lists some 340,000 clones, 86% of them singletons. Treatment reported: 19 received Ad26.COV2.S at low or high dose, single or two shots; five or six received placebo; per-sample allocation not given. Day 63 following the first vaccine or placebo injection was when the samples were taken. The sequencing used peripheral blood, collected in a trial of Ad26.COV2.S vaccine versus placebo. These TCRs come from a person aged 18 to 65 who received the Ad26.COV2.S COVID-19 vaccine or a placebo.

This chain connects TRBV6-5 to TRBJ1-3, with a possible D match to TRBD1 (5 bases). Per germline, CDR1 MNHEY and CDR2 SVGAGI. V shed 6 bases and J shed 0 bases, with 12 bases lying between them. This CDR3 is 15 amino acids long. The CDR3 here is CASRRGRLSGNTIYF. The CDR3 nucleotides are TGTGCCAGCAGACGGGGGAGGCTCTCTGGAAACACCATATATTTT.

The genes are TRBV5-1 and TRBJ2-2; 7 bases match TRBD1. Trimming cost V 1 base and J 4 bases; bases outside gene matches: 4. This CDR3 has 15 residues. Germline lookup yields CDR1 SGHRS and CDR2 YFSETQ. The DNA of the CDR3 is TGCGCCAGCAGCTTGACAGGGGCGGGCACCGGGGAGCTGTTTTTT. Translated, it gives CASSLTGAGTGELFF.

This sequence joins TRBV29-1 and TRBJ2-7, with D tentatively TRBD1 (5 bases). V was clipped by 6 bases and J by 0 bases, with 21 bases between them. The CDR3 runs to 16 residues. The germline V gene encodes CDR1 SQVTM and CDR2 ANQGSEA. CDR3 DNA: TGCAGCGTACTCTTAACGAAAGGGGCAGCCTCCTACGAGCAGTACTTC. Translation gives CSVLLTKGAASYEQYF.

This sequence joins TRBV6-5 and TRBJ2-3; 10 positions match TRBD1. The CDR3 totals 16 residues. From germline, CDR1 is MNHEY and CDR2 SVGAGI. The V and J ends lost 0 bases and 6 bases, in that order; junction bases with no gene match: 6. CDR3 region: CASSYSRDRGRDTQYF. The CDR3 DNA reads TGTGCCAGCAGTTACTCGAGAGACAGGGGGCGGGATACGCAGTATTTT.

The rearrangement links TRBV5-1 to TRBJ2-3; TRBD2 is a possible D gene (6 bases). The V end was cut by 2 bases, the J end by 2 bases, with 12 bases between. The CDR3 consists of 15 residues. Germline values: CDR1 SGHRS, CDR2 YFSETQ. In DNA form, the CDR3 reads TGCGCCAGCAGCTTTGAAGGCGGGGACACAGATACGCAGTATTTT. Its protein is CASSFEGGDTDTQYF.

V and J are TRBV4-3 and TRBJ2-5; 10 bases map to TRBD2. Germline assignment: CDR1 LGHNA and CDR2 YSLEER. The CDR3 runs 14 residues. Trimming at V came to 2 bases and at J to 5 bases, leaving 2 bases not matched to a gene. CDR3 protein: CASSQNSGGETQYF. The CDR3 DNA reads as TGCGCCAGCAGCCAAAATAGCGGGGGGGAGACCCAGTACTTC.

V gene TRBV6-6 combines with J gene TRBJ1-6; D perhaps matches TRBD1 (5 bases). The CDR3 spans 13 residues. Trimming cost V 5 bases and J 7 bases, with 9 bases left between them. Germline CDR1 MNHNY, CDR2 SVGAGI (reference sequence). CDR3 DNA: TGTGCCAGCAGTACCTCAGGGAATTCACCCCTCCACTTT. Translation: CASSTSGNSPLHF.

J is TRBJ2-7 and V is TRBV2, with D perhaps matching TRBD1 (6 bases). Germline-derived CDR1 and CDR2 are SNHLY and FYNNEI. This CDR3 spans 14 amino acids. V lost 7 bases, J lost 7 bases, and 20 bases lay in between. CDR3 DNA sequence: TGTGCCAGCAACTCCAGGACAGCTACGCCGGAGCAGTACTTC. Its translation is CASNSRTATPEQYF.

This clone has a single count. V and J are TRBV7-3 and TRBJ2-7, with TRBD1 identical over 9 bases. CDR1 is SGHTA, CDR2 FQGTGA, per germline. Trimming took 7 bases from V and 2 from J; bases not matched to a gene: 15. The CDR3 spans 17 residues. The CDR3 reads CASMLNRDRASTYEQYF. For the CDR3, the DNA is TGTGCCAGCATGCTAAACCGGGACAGGGCTTCGACCTACGAGCAGTACTTC.

The chain links TRBV7-6 to TRBJ2-7, with 12 bases fitting TRBD1. V shed 5 bases, J shed 2 bases, and the junction held 4 bases outside the gene matches. Germline CDR1 reads SGHVS; CDR2 reads FNYEAQ. The CDR3 covers 15 residues. Here the CDR3 reads CASSTGTGGPYEQYF. The CDR3 region has the DNA TGTGCCAGCAGCACCGGGACAGGGGGCCCCTACGAGCAGTACTTC.

The chain recombines TRBV9 with TRBJ1-2, with 11 bases identical to TRBD1. With V trimmed by 3 bases and J by 4 bases, 5 bases remained unmatched. This CDR3 spans 15 amino acids. Germline loops: CDR1 SGDLS, CDR2 YYNGEE. The CDR3 coding sequence is TGTGCCAGCAGCGATCCGGGACAGGGGGTCTATGGCTACACCTTC. This translates into CASSDPGQGVYGYTF.

The genes are TRBV27 and TRBJ1-1; D unresolved. The V end lost 1 base, the J end lost 1 base, and 19 bases lay between the germline ends. Germline CDR1 reads MNHEY; CDR2 reads SMNVEV (reference sequence). CDR3 length: 18 residues. CDR3 nucleotide sequence: TGTGCCAGCAGTTTATTGGGGTCCCTTGGTTGGGGGAACACTGAAGCTTTCTTT. It translates to CASSLLGSLGWGNTEAFF.

The CDR3 DNA is TGCAGCGTTGCTACCGGGACCACCTACGAGCAGTACTTC. Protein: CSVATGTTYEQYF. The V gene is TRBV29-1, the J gene TRBJ2-7, with D perhaps TRBD1 or TRBD2 (5 bases each). The germline V and J ends were trimmed by 4 bases and 2 bases, with 12 bases remaining between them. The CDR3 totals 13 residues. Germline loops: CDR1 SQVTM, CDR2 ANQGSEA.

The chain recombines TRBV18 with TRBJ2-3; D not certain. V shed 0 bases and J shed 3 bases, with 4 bases lying between them. Germline-derived CDR1 and CDR2 are KGHSH and LQKENI. The CDR3 is 13 amino acids. CDR3 sequence reads: CASSPPGTDTQYF. For the CDR3, the DNA is TGTGCCAGCTCACCACCCGGGACAGATACGCAGTATTTT.

The rearrangement joins TRBV6-5 to TRBJ2-3; 9 bases line up with TRBD2. There are 14 residues in the CDR3. V lost 7 bases to trimming and J lost 4 bases; unmatched junction nucleotides: 6. Germline CDR1 and CDR2: MNHEY and SVGAGI. The CDR3 DNA reads as TGTGCCAGCACCCCGGGACTAGCAGCAGATACGCAGTATTTT. It encodes CASTPGLAADTQYF.

The chain combines TRBV15 with TRBJ1-5, with 8 bases that match TRBD1. The CDR3 consists of 16 residues. CDR1 and CDR2 (germline): LNHNV, YYDKDF (reference sequence). Losses at the gene ends were 6 bases for V and 7 bases for J; bases not matched to a gene: 14. CDR3 DNA sequence: TGTGCCACCAGTCGTCAGGTTGGACAGGGTCAACAGCCCCAGCATTTT. Its protein is CATSRQVGQGQQPQHF.

The V gene is TRBV30, the J gene TRBJ1-1; a weak D match, TRBD1 (6 bases). This CDR3 comprises 11 residues. The V end lost 7 bases, the J end lost 4 bases, and 10 bases lay between the germline ends. Germline V CDR1 and CDR2: GTSNPN, SVGIG (reference sequence). The CDR3 nucleotides read TGTGCCTCACAGGGACCCACTGAAGCTTTCTTT. It encodes CASQGPTEAFF.

The chain is built from TRBV7-6 and TRBJ1-2; 7 bases are shared with TRBD1. The CDR3 consists of 15 residues. V lost 2 bases to trimming and J lost 4 bases; unmatched junction nucleotides: 7. CDR1 is SGHVS, CDR2 FNYEAQ, per germline. The CDR3 region has the DNA TGTGCCAGCAGCTTAAGAGACAGGGAGGGCTATGGCTACACCTTC. It is translated as CASSLRDREGYGYTF.

CDR3: CASKNQGQTSYEQYF. The CDR3 DNA sequence: TGTGCCAGCAAAAACCAGGGACAGACCTCCTACGAGCAGTACTTC. V usage is TRBV6-1 and J usage is TRBJ2-7, with 7 bases aligning to TRBD1. Germline V CDR1 and CDR2: MNHNS, SASEGT. V shed 7 bases and J 0 bases; nucleotides not matched to a gene: 9. CDR3 length equals 15 residues.

J is TRBJ1-3 and V is TRBV6-5; D unclear. CDR1 is MNHEY, CDR2 SVGAGI, per germline. V shed 10 bases and J shed 0 bases, with 13 bases lying between them. The CDR3 extends over 14 amino acids. The CDR3 region has the DNA TGTGCCATTAGAGACACGCTCTCTGGAAACACCATATATTTT. The encoded protein is CAIRDTLSGNTIYF.

The J gene is TRBJ1-1, the V gene TRBV30; no clear D gene. CDR1 is GTSNPN and CDR2 is SVGIG in the germline V gene (reference sequence). There are 13 residues in the CDR3. V lost 0 bases to trimming and J lost 1 base, with 6 bases between them. The CDR3 region is CAWSVERNTEAFF. In DNA form, the CDR3 reads TGTGCCTGGAGTGTAGAAAGGAACACTGAAGCTTTCTTT. Full variable domain (outside the CDR3, taken from reference TRBV30 and TRBJ1-1): SQTIHQWPATLVQPVGSPLSLECTVEGTSNPNLYWYRQAAGRGLQLLFYSVGIGQISSEVPQNLSASRPQDRQFILSSKKLLLSDSGFYLCAWSVERNTEAFFGQGTRLTVV.

The chain is built from TRBV3-1 (or the pseudogene TRBV3-2) and TRBJ1-2, with 12 positions matching TRBD1. Germline V gene lookup returns CDR1 LGHDT and CDR2 YNNKEL (reference sequence). The CDR3 extends over 17 amino acids. The J segment lost 4 bases and the V segment lost 7 bases, leaving 13 bases of the junction unmatched. The CDR3 sequence: CASTEPGQGAVVYGYTF. The CDR3 nucleotides are TGTGCCAGCACCGAACCGGGACAGGGGGCCGTGGTCTATGGCTACACCTTC.

V and J are TRBV12-3 or TRBV12-4 and TRBJ1-1; no definite D call. V was trimmed by 3 bases and J by 0 bases, leaving 5 bases between them. The CDR3 is 13 residues long. The CDR3, as DNA: TGTGCCAGCAGTTTTGAAATGAACACTGAAGCTTTCTTT. Its protein product is CASSFEMNTEAFF.

V usage is TRBV12-3 or TRBV12-4 and J usage is TRBJ1-1, with 9 bases matching TRBD1. J was trimmed by 14 bases and V by 5 bases; bases with no gene match: 9. This CDR3 spans 12 amino acids. The CDR3 protein is CASSPNDRGGFF. Written as DNA, the CDR3 is TGTGCCAGCAGTCCGAATGACAGGGGGGGATTCTTT.

This clone has more than one count but fewer than ten. This chain joins TRBV4-3 and TRBJ1-2; TRBD1 is a possible D gene (6 bases). Germline V CDR1 and CDR2: LGHNA, YSLEER. V was cut by 1 base and J by 0 bases, with 21 bases left in between. This CDR3 region has 19 residues. This CDR3 reads CASSQGISWRTESNYGYTF. The DNA of the CDR3 is TGCGCCAGCAGCCAAGGGATAAGCTGGAGGACAGAATCTAACTATGGCTACACCTTC.

J is TRBJ1-6 and V is TRBV5-6, with 7 bases matching TRBD1. The germline gives CDR1 SGHDT, CDR2 YYEEEE. Losses at the gene ends were 0 bases for V and 9 bases for J; bases not matched to a gene: 12. The CDR3 spans 17 residues. CDR3 bases: TGTGCCAGCAGCTTGGTTCTCGGAGGGGGCGGTGGTTCACCCCTCCACTTT. Amino acid sequence: CASSLVLGGGGGSPLHF.

This chain links TRBV7-8 with TRBJ2-1; D may be TRBD1 (5 bases). The V end was cut by 5 bases, the J end by 4 bases, with 12 bases between. Germline CDR1 reads SGHVS; CDR2 reads FQNEAQ. The CDR3 sequence is 14 residues long. As DNA, the CDR3 is TGTGCCAGCAGCCTTTCGACAGAGTACAATGAGCAGTTCTTC. It is translated as CASSLSTEYNEQFF.